This T cell receptor (beta chain) was identified during a study of spatial heterogeneity in lung cancer. Trimming left V 5 bases short and J 2 bases short, with 14 bases between. CDR3 length: 16 amino acids. Per germline, CDR1 SGHRS and CDR2 YFSETQ. TCRdb ran MiXCR on the 5' RACE reads and lists one entry per CDR3 protein. The top ten clones hold about 60% of a sample with tens of thousands of distinct CDR3 sequences, roughly 15% of them seen once. This clonotype was recorded many times. Time point described: sample taken at primary tumor resection. Researchers sequenced whole RNA taken from tumor, nontumor lung or frozen PBMC without sorting.

V gene TRBV5-1 combines with J gene TRBJ2-6, with D perhaps TRBD2 (6 bases). This material consisted of PBMCs, taken at surgery. The receptor was isolated from a male donor with early-stage non-small cell lung cancer. Here the CDR3 reads CASSGAGGAGANVLTF. CDR3 bases: TGCGCCAGCAGTGGGGCTGGAGGGGCTGGGGCCAACGTCCTGACTTTC.